The following is a TCR beta chain sequence with its context. As yet, its antigen is unknown. The sample originates from a study of OX40 agonist ivuxolimab in advanced cancers. Looking at the study overall: Partial response was recorded in three patients: one hepatocellular carcinoma and two cutaneous melanoma cases.

Trimming took 2 bases from V and 1 from J, leaving 5 bases between them. Germline V gives CDR1 SGHDN, CDR2 FVKESK. CDR3 size: 13 residues. TCRdb's table, derived via immunoSEQ multiplex PCR, lists solely in-frame clones and lacks some. This sample has around 62,000 clones; roughly 87% occur once, and the top ten carry 4.5% to 6%. Prior autoimmune disease or systemic immunosuppression barred patients. Study-wide results and limits: Expanded peripheral T cell antigen specificity was not determined.

The sequence came from an adult with an advanced solid tumor such as melanoma, head and neck, liver or kidney cancer. The sequencing used CD4+ or CD8+ T cells sorted from blood, collected in a trial of the OX40 agonist ivuxolimab. The chain is built from TRBV14 and TRBJ1-1; no definite D call. CDR3 sequence: CASSQLPNTEAFF. CDR3 coding DNA: TGTGCCAGCAGCCAACTACCGAACACTGAAGCTTTCTTT. Variable domain in full (rest from reference TRBV14 and TRBJ1-1): EAGVTQFPSHSVIEKGQTVTLRCDPISGHDNLYWYRRVMGKEIKFLLHFVKESKQDESGMPNNRFLAERTGGTYSTLKVQPAELEDSGVYFCASSQLPNTEAFFGQGTRLTVV.